The entry that follows covers one T cell receptor beta chain sequence. TCRdb keeps only in-frame clones here, not all; method: immunoSEQ multiplex PCR. The sample contains 98,000 or so clones, about 96% of which appear only once. CDR1 is SGDLS and CDR2 is YYNGEE in the germline V gene. CDR3 length: 16 amino acids. Trimming at V came to 1 base and at J to 3 bases, leaving 5 bases not matched to a gene. This sample was taken from a study of technical replicates of blood from four donors. This chain connects TRBV9 to TRBJ2-3, with 10 bases identical to TRBD2. The sample consisted of T cells isolated from PBMCs. The receptor comes from a human donor in good health. The CDR3 nucleotides read TGTGCCAGCAGCGTACAAGCGGGGGGGGGAACAGATACGCAGTATTTT. This gives the protein CASSVQAGGGTDTQYF.